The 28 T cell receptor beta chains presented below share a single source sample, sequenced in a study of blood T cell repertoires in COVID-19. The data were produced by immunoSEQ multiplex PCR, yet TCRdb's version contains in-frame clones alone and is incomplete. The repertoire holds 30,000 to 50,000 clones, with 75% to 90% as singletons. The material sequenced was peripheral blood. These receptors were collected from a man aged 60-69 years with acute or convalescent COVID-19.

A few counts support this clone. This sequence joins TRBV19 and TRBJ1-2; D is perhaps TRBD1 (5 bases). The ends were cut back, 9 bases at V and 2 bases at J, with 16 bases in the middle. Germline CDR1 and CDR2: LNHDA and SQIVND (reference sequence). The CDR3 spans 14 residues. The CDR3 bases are TGTGCCAGCGCCGACAGAGCAATAAACTATGGCTACACCTTC. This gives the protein CASADRAINYGYTF.

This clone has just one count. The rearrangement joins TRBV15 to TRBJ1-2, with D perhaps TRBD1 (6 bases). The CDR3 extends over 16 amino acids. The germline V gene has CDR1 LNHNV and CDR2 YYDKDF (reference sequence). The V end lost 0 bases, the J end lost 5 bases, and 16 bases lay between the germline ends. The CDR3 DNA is TGTGCCACCAGCAGAGATAAGATAGCAGGGGTGTATGGCTACACCTTC. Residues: CATSRDKIAGVYGYTF.

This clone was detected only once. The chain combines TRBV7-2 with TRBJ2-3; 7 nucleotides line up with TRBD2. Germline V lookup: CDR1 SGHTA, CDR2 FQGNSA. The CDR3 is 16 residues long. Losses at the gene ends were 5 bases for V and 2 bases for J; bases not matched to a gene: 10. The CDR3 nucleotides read TGTGCCAGCAGCCCCAGGGTCGGGGGGTACACAGATACGCAGTATTTT. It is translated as CASSPRVGGYTDTQYF.

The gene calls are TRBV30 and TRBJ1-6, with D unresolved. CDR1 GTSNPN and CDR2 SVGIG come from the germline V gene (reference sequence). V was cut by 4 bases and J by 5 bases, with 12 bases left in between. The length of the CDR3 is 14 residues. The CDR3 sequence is CAWIAGPNNSPLHF. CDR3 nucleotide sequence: TGTGCCTGGATAGCCGGCCCTAATAATTCACCCCTCCACTTT.

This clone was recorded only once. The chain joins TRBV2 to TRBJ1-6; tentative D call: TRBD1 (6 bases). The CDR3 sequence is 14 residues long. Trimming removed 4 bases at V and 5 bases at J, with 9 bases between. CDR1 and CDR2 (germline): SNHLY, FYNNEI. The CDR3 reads CASSGQADNSPLHF. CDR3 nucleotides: TGTGCCAGCAGTGGACAGGCGGATAATTCACCCCTCCACTTT.

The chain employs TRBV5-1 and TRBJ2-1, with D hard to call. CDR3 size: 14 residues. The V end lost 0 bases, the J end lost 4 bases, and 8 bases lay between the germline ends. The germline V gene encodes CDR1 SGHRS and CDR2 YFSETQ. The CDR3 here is CASSLDSSYNEQFF. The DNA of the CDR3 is TGCGCCAGCAGCTTGGACAGCAGTTACAATGAGCAGTTCTTC.

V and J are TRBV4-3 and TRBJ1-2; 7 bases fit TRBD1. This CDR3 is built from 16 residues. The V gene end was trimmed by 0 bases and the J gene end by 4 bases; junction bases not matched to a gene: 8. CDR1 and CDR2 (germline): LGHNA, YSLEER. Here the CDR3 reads CASSQDQGVLGYGYTF. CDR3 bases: TGCGCCAGCAGCCAAGATCAGGGGGTCCTAGGCTATGGCTACACCTTC.

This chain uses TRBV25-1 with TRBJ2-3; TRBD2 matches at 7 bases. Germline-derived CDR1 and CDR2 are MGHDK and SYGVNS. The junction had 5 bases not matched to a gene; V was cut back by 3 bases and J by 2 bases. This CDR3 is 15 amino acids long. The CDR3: CASSEGGGHTDTQYF. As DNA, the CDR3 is TGTGCCAGCAGTGAGGGGGGAGGGCACACAGATACGCAGTATTTT.

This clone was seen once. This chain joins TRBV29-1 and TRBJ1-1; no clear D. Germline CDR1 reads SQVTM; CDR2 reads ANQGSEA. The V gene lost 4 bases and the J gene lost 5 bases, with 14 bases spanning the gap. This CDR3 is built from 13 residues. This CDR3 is CSVVPSWSTEAFF. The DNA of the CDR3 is TGCAGCGTTGTTCCATCTTGGAGTACTGAAGCTTTCTTT.

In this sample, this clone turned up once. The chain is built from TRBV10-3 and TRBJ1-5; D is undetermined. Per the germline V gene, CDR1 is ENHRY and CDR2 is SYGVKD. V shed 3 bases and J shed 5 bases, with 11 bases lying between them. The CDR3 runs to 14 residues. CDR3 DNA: TGTGCCATCAGTGAAACGGGGTGGGATCAGCCCCAGCATTTT. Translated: CAISETGWDQPQHF.

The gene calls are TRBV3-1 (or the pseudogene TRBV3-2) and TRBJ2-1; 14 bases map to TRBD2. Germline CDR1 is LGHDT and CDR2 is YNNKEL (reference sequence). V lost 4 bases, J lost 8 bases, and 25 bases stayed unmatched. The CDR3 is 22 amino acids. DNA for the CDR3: TGTGCCAGCAGCCTCGCCCGGCCCTCCGCTTGGGGGACTAGCGGGAGTTTGTATGAGCAGTTCTTC. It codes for CASSLARPSAWGTSGSLYEQFF.

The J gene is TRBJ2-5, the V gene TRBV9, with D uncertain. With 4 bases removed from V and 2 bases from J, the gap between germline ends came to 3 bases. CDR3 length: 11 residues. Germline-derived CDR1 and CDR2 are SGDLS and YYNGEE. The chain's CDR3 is CASSSQETQYF. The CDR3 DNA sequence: TGTGCCAGCAGCTCTCAAGAGACCCAGTACTTC.

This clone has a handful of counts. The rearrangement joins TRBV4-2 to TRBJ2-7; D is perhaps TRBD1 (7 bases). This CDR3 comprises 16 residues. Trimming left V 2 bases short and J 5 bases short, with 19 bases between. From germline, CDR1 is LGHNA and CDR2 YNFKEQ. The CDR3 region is CASSQFLAGGSDEQYF. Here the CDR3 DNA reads TGTGCCAGCAGCCAATTCTTAGCAGGGGGGAGTGACGAGCAGTACTTC.

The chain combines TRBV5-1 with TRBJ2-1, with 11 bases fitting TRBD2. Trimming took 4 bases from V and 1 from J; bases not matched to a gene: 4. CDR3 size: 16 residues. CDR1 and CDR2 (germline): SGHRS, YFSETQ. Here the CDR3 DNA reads TGCGCCAGCAGCGGGGGACTAGCGGCTTCCTACAATGAGCAGTTCTTC. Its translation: CASSGGLAASYNEQFF. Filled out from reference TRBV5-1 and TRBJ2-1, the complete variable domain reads KAGVTQTPRYLIKTRGQQVTLSCSPISGHRSVSWYQQTPGQGLQFLFEYFSETQRNKGNFPGRFSGRQFSNSRSEMNVSTLELGDSALYLCASSGGLAASYNEQFFGPGTRLTVL.

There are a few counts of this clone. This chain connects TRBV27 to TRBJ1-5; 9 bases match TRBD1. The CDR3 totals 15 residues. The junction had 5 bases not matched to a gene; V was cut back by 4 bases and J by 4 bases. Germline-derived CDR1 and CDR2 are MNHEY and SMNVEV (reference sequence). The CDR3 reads CASSWGTGRNQPQHF. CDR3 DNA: TGTGCCAGCAGTTGGGGGACAGGGCGAAATCAGCCCCAGCATTTT.

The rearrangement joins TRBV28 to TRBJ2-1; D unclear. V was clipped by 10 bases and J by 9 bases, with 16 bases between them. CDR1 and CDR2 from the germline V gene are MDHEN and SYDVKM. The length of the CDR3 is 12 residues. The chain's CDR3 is CATSSGVSEQFF. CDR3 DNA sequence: TGTGCCACCTCTTCAGGTGTTAGTGAGCAGTTCTTC.

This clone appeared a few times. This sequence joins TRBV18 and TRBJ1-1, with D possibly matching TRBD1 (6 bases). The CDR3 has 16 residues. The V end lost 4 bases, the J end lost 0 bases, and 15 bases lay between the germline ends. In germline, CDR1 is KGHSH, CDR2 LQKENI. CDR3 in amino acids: CASSLNTGLLNTEAFF. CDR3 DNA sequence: TGTGCCAGCTCACTTAACACAGGGCTCTTGAACACTGAAGCTTTCTTT.

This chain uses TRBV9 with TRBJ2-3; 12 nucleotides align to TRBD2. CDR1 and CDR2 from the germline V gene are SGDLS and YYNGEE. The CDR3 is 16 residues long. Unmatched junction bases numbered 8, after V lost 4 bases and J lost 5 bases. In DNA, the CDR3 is TGTGCCAGCAGCAAAACTAGCGGGGGGCCCGGAGATACGCAGTATTTT. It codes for CASSKTSGGPGDTQYF.

CDR3 in amino acids: CASSFWGDPSNEQFF. The CDR3 nucleotides read TGTGCCAGCAGCTTTTGGGGGGATCCTTCCAATGAGCAGTTCTTC. The chain carries TRBV5-6 and TRBJ2-1, with D possibly being TRBD2 (6 bases). The V gene lost 2 bases and the J gene lost 6 bases, with 15 bases spanning the gap. Per germline, CDR1 SGHDT and CDR2 YYEEEE. CDR3 size: 15 residues.

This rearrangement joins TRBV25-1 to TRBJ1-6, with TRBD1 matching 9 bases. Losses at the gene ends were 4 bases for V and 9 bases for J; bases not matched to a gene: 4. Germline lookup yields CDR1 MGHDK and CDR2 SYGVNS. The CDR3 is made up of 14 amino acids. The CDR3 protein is CASSGTGAGSPLHF. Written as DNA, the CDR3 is TGTGCCAGCAGTGGGACAGGGGCGGGTTCACCCCTCCACTTT.

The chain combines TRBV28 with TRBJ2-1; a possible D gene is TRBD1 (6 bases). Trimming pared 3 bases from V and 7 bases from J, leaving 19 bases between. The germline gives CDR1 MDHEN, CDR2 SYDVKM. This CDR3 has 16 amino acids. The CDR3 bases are TGTGCCAGCAGTTTGAGGTTGCAGGGGATTAGGAATGAGCAGTTCTTC. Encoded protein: CASSLRLQGIRNEQFF.

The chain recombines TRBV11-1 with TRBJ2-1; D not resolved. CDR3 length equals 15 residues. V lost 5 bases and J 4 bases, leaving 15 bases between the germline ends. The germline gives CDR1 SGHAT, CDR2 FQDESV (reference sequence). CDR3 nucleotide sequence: TGTGCCAGCAGCCGCGCCGCGAACTCATACAATGAGCAGTTCTTC. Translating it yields CASSRAANSYNEQFF.

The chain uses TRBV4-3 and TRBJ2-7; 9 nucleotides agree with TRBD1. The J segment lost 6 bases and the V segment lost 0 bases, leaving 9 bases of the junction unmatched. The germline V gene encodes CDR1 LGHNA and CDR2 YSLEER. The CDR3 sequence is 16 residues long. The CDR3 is CASSQDRQGVYSEQYF. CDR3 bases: TGCGCCAGCAGCCAAGATCGACAGGGGGTATACAGCGAGCAGTACTTC.

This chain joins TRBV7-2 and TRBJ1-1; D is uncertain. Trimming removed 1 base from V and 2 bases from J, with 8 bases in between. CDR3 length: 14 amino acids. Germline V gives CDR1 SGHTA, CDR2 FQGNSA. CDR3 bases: TGTGCCAGCAGCTTAGAATCGGGAAACACTGAAGCTTTCTTT. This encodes CASSLESGNTEAFF.

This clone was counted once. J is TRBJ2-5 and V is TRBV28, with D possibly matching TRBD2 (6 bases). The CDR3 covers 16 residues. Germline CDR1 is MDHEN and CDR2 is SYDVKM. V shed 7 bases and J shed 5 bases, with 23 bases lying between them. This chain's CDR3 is CASTRRSRERGETQYF. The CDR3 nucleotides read TGTGCCAGCACCCGAAGATCGCGGGAAAGAGGGGAGACCCAGTACTTC.

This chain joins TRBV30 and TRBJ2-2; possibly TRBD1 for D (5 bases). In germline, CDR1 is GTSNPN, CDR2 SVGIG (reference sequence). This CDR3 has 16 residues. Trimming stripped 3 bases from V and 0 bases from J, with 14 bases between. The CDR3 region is CAWSAVWTTNTGELFF. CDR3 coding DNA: TGTGCCTGGAGCGCGGTTTGGACAACGAACACCGGGGAGCTGTTTTTT.

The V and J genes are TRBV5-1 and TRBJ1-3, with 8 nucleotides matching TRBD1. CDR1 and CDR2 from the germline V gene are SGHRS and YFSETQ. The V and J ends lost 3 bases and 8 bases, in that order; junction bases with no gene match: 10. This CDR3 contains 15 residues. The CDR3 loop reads CASSSLGQGPDTIYF. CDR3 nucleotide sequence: TGCGCCAGCAGCTCACTCGGACAGGGCCCAGACACCATATATTTT.

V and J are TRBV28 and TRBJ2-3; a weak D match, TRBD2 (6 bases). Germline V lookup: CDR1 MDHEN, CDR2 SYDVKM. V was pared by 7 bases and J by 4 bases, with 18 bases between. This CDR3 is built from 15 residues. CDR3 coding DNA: TGTGCCAGCACCCCAGCGGGTGCAAGCCCAGATACGCAGTATTTT. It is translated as CASTPAGASPDTQYF.